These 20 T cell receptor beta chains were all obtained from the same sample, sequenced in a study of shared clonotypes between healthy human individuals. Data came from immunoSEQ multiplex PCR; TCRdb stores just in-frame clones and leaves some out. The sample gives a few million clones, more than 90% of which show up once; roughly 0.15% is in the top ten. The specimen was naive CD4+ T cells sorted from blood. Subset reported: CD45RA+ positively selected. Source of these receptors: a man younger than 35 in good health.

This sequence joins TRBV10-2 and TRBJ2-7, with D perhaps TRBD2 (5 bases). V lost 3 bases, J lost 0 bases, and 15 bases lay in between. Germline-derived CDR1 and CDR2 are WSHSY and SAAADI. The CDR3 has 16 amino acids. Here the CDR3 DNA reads TGCGCCAGCAGTGAAGACGGCGGGTGGAGCTCCTACGAGCAGTACTTC. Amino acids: CASSEDGGWSSYEQYF.

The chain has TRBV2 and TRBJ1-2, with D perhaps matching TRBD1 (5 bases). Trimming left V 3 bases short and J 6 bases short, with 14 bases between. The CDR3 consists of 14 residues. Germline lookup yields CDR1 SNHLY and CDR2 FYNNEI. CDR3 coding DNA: TGTGCCAGCAGTGATCTCCAGGGTTTTAATGGCTACACCTTC. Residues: CASSDLQGFNGYTF.

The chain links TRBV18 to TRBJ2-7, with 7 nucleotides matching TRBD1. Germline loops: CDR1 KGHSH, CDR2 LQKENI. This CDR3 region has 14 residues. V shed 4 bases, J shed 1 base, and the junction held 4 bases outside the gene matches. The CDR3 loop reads CASSLSQGSYEQYF. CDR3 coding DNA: TGTGCCAGCTCACTATCACAGGGGTCCTACGAGCAGTACTTC.

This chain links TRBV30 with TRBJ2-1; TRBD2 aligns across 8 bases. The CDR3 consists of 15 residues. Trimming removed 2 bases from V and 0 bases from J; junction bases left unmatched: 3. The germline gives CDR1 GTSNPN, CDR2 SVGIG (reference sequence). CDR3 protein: CAWSPSGSSYNEQFF. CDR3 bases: TGTGCCTGGAGTCCCAGCGGGAGCTCCTACAATGAGCAGTTCTTC. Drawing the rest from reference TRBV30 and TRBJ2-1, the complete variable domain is SQTIHQWPATLVQPVGSPLSLECTVEGTSNPNLYWYRQAAGRGLQLLFYSVGIGQISSEVPQNLSASRPQDRQFILSSKKLLLSDSGFYLCAWSPSGSSYNEQFFGPGTRLTVL.

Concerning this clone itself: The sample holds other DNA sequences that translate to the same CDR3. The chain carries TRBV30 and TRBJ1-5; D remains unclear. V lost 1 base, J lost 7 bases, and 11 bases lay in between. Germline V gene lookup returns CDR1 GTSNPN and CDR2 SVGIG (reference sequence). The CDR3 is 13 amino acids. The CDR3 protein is CAWSASGYQPQHF. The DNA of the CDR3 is TGTGCCTGGAGTGCCAGCGGGTACCAGCCCCAGCATTTT.

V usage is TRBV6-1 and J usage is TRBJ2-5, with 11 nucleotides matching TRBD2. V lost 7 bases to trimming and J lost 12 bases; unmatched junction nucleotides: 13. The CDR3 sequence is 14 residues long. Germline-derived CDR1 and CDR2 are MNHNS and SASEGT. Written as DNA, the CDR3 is TGTGCCAGCACCATAGCAGCTAGCGGGGGGAGGGAGTACTTC. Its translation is CASTIAASGGREYF.

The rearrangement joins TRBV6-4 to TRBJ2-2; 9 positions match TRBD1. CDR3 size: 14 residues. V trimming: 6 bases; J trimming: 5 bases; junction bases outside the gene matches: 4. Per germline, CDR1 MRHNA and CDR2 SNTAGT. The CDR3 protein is CASSWTGVTGELFF. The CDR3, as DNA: TGTGCCAGCAGCTGGACAGGGGTAACCGGGGAGCTGTTTTTT.

DNA of the CDR3: TGTGCCAGCAGTTTAGGGCCCGGATCGGTTACCGGGGAGCTGTTTTTT. Protein: CASSLGPGSVTGELFF. The rearrangement links TRBV27 to TRBJ2-2, with no clear D. The germline V gene has CDR1 MNHEY and CDR2 SMNVEV (reference sequence). Trimming pared 2 bases from V and 5 bases from J, leaving 15 bases between. The CDR3 sequence is 16 residues long.

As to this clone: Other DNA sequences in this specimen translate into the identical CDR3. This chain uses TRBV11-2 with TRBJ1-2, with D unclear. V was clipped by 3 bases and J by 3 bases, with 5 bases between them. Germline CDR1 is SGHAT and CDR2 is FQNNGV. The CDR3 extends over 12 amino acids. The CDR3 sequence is CASSFLDYGYTF. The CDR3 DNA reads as TGTGCCAGCAGCTTTCTGGACTATGGCTACACCTTC.

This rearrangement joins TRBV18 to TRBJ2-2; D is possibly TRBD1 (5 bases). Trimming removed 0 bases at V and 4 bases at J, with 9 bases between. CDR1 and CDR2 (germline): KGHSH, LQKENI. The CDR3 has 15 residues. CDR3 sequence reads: CASSPPRVSTGELFF. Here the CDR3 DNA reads TGTGCCAGCTCACCACCCAGGGTGAGCACCGGGGAGCTGTTTTTT.

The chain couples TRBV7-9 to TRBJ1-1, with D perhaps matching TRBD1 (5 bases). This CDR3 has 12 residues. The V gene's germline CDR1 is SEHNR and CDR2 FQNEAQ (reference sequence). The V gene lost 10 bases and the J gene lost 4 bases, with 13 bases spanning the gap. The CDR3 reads CATARDGTEAFF. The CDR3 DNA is TGTGCCACCGCGAGGGACGGCACTGAAGCTTTCTTT.

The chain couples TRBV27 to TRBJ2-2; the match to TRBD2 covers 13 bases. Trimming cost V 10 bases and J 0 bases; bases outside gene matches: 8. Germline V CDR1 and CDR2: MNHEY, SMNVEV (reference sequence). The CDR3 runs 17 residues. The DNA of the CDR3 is TGTGCCAAAGACGAGGGGACTAGCGGGACGAACACCGGGGAGCTGTTTTTT. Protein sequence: CAKDEGTSGTNTGELFF.

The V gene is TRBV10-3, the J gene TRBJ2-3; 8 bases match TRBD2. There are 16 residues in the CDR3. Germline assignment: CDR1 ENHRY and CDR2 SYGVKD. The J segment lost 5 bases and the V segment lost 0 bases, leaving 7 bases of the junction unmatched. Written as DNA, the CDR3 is TGTGCCATCAGTGAGTCCCGTACGGGGGGGGAAGATACGCAGTATTTT. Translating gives CAISESRTGGEDTQYF.

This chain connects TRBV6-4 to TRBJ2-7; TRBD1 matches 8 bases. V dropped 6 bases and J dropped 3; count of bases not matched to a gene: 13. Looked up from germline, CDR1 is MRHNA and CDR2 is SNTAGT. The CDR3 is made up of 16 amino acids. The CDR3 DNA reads TGTGCCAGCAGGACCGGAGACGGGACAGGACACTACGAGCAGTACTTC. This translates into CASRTGDGTGHYEQYF.

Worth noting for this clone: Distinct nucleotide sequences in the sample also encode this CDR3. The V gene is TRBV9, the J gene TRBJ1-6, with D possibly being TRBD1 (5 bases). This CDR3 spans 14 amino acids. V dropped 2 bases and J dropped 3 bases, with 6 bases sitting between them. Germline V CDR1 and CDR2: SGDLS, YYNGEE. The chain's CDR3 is CASSVGGYNSPLHF. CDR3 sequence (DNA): TGTGCCAGCAGCGTTGGGGGCTATAATTCACCCCTCCACTTT.

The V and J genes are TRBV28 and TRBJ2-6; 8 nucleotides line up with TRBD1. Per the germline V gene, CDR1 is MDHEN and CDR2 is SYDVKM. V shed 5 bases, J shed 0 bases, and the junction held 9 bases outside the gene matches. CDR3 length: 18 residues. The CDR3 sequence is CASSPRTGTRSGANVLTF. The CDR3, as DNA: TGTGCCAGCAGTCCTCGGACAGGGACGCGCTCTGGGGCCAACGTCCTGACTTTC.

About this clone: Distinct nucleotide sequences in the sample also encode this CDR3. The CDR3 region is CAISGTGNEQFF. The CDR3 DNA sequence: TGTGCCATCAGTGGGACTGGCAATGAGCAGTTCTTC. The genes are TRBV10-3 and TRBJ2-1; tentative D call: TRBD2 (5 bases). Germline CDR1 is ENHRY and CDR2 is SYGVKD. This CDR3 is 12 amino acids long. The ends were cut back, 4 bases at V and 6 bases at J, with 7 bases in the middle.

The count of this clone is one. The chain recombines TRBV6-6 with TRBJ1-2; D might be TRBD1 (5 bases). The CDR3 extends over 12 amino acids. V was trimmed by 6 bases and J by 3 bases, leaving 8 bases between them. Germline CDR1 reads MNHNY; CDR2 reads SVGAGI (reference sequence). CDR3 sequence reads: CASRQEDYGYTF. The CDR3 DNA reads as TGTGCCAGCAGACAGGAGGACTATGGCTACACCTTC.

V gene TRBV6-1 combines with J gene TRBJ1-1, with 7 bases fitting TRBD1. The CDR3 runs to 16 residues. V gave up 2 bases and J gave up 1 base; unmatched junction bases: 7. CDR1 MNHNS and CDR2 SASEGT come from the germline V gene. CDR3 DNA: TGTGCCAGCAGTGAAATTGGGACAGTGTCGAACACTGAAGCTTTCTTT. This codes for CASSEIGTVSNTEAFF.

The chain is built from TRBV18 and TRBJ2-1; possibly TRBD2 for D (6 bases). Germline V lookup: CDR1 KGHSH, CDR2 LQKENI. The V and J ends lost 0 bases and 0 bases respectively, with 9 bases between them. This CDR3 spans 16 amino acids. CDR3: CASSPPGLRSYNEQFF. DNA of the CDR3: TGTGCCAGCTCACCACCGGGACTCCGCTCCTACAATGAGCAGTTCTTC.